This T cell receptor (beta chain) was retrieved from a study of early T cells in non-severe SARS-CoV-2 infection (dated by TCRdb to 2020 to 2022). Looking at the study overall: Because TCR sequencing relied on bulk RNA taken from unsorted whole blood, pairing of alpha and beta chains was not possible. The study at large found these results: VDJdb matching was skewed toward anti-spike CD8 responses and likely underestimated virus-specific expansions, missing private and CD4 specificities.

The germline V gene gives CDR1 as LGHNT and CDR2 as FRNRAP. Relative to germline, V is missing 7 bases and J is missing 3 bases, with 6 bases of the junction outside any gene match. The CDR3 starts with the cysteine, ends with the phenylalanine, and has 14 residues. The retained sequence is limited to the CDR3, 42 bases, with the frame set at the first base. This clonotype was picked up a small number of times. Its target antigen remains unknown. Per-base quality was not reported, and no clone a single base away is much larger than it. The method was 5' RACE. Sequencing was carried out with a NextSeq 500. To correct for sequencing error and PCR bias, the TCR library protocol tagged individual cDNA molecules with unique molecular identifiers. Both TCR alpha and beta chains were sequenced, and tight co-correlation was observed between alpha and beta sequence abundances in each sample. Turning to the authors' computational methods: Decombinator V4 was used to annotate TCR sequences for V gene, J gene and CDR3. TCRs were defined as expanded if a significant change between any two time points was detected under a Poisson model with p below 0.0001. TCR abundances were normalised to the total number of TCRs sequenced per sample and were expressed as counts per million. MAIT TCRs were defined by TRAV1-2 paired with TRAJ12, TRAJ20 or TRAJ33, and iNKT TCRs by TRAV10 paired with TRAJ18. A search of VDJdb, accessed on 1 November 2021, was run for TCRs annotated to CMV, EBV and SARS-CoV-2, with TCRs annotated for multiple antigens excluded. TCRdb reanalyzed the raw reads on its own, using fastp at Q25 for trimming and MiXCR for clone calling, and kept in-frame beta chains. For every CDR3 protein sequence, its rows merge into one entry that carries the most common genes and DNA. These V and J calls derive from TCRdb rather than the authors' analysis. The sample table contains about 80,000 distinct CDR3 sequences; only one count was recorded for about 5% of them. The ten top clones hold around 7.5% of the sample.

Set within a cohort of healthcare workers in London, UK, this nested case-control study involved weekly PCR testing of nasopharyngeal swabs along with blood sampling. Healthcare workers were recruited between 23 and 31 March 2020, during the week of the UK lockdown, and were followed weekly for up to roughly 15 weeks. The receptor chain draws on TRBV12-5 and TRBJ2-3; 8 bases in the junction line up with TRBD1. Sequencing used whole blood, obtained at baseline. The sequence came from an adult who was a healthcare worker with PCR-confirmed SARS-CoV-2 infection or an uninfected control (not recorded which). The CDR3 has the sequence CASARTGRTDTQYF. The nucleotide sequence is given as TGTGCTAGTGCCCGGACAGGGCGAACAGATACGCAGTATTTT.